The source of this TCR beta chain is a study of T cell responses to AZD1222 COVID-19 vaccine. Overall study findings and caveats: White British ancestry dominated among donors, who included more females, and clonal diversity was possibly underestimated.

Notes on this clone: What it recognizes is unknown.

Profiled with immunoSEQ multiplex PCR; TCRdb holds only in-frame clones, not every one. The data contain about 120,000 clones, approximately 92% of them seen just once; the ten biggest clones take up 3.1%. The CDR3 extends over 18 amino acids. Germline CDR1 and CDR2: SGHNT and YENEEA. V was trimmed by 0 bases and J by 0 bases, leaving 17 bases between them. The material was peripheral blood, obtained on day 0 of AZD1222 vaccination. The sequence was obtained from an adult in good health. The chain recombines TRBV11-3 with TRBJ1-1, with D perhaps matching TRBD1 (6 bases). The CDR3 region has the DNA TGTGCCAGCAGCTTAGATTTACCCCAGGGGAGAATGAACACTGAAGCTTTCTTT. It codes for CASSLDLPQGRMNTEAFF. The full variable domain, in which reference TRBV11-3 and TRBJ1-1 provide the parts outside the CDR3, is EAGVVQSPRYKIIEKKQPVAFWCNPISGHNTLYWYLQNLGQGPELLIRYENEEAVDDSQLPKDRFSAERLKGVDSTLKIQPAELGDSAVYLCASSLDLPQGRMNTEAFFGQGTRLTVV.